This TCR beta chain was identified in a study of T cell responses to AZD1222 COVID-19 vaccine (dated by TCRdb to the early 2020s). With regard to the full study: AZD1222 recipients with second doses at about 4 weeks or about 12 weeks were pooled, because spike-specific TCR depth and breadth did not differ between schedules. Trial participants were enrolled by age into subgroups of 18-55, 56-69 and 70-plus years, and around 140, 26 and 57 TCR-sequenced participants, respectively, were included in these subgroups. A total of approximately 250 trial participants underwent TCR sequencing, of whom around 210 had received two doses of AZD1222 and 26 had received two doses of the MenACWY control vaccine. The investigation overall reported the following: In the small 56-69-year group, the increase in depth fell short of significance, most likely because of low power. Most participants were white British and females outnumbered males, and the authors suggested that clonal diversity may have been underestimated. After two AZD1222 doses, both the breadth and the depth of spike-specific TCRs were significantly higher than at day 0 and than in MenACWY recipients. CD4 TCRs associated with the vaccine covered the entire spike protein, and the dominant responses were in regions 160-218 and 743-854. Only a handful of AZD1222 recipients were SARS-CoV-2 seropositive at baseline, limiting conclusions about previously exposed vaccinees. Because no day 14 peak-response samples were available, the repertoires could be characterized only after the peak T cell response. Nearly half of unique spike-specific TCRs reportedly recognized epitopes outside regions mutated in the B.1.351 and B.1.1.7 variants.

About this clone: This clone's antigen is unknown. Base qualities are missing; no much larger clone stands one base away.

The time point label on this specimen signifies: baseline before first vaccination. The vaccinee samples were drawn from two UK trials, COV001 and COV002, one of which was a single-blind randomized controlled phase 2/3 trial testing AZD1222 (ChAdOx1 nCoV-19) in healthy adults. For TCRbeta chain sequencing, PBMC samples from trial participants were taken at day 0 and at day 28 after the second dose. The CDR3 regions of human TCRbeta chains were subjected to immunosequencing. In the authors' own workflow: TCRs in the repertoires were compared against a reference library of SARS-CoV-2-specific TCRs that had been generated with the MIRA antigen-specificity platform. Breadth was defined as the fraction of unique TCRs that were SARS-CoV-2-associated, and depth was defined as the fraction of total T cells that were SARS-CoV-2-associated. Using the MIRA data, each spike-specific TCR was mapped to the spike region that the TCR reacts to and placed in a CD4 or CD8 class. Log10-transformed breadth and depth values were compared by one-way ANOVA with Sidak's multiple comparisons tests. TCRdb limited this immuneACCESS table to in-frame rearrangements with V and J called. A share of clones is missing; checked studies link under half to unresolved V genes, and the rest is unexplained. Clone size and the V and J calls come from that table; the DNA yielded D and trimming. This sample is represented by roughly 53,000 clones; around 84% of them were singletons. The top ten constitute around 27% of the sample.

Via the germline V gene, CDR1 is WSHSY and CDR2 SAAADI. The CDR3, from cysteine to phenylalanine, totals 16 residues. Only the CDR3 portion is preserved as DNA: 48 bases, with reading frame beginning at the first base. V loses 0 bases, J loses 0 bases, and the germline ends lie 12 bases apart. The rearrangement joined TRBV10-2 to TRBJ2-7, with the D call tentatively TRBD1 or TRBD2, each fitting 5 bases. The material was peripheral blood, obtained on day 0 of AZD1222 vaccination. The source is an adult in good health. The CDR3 reads as follows: CASSESNGASSYEQYF. The DNA is as follows: TGCGCCAGCAGTGAGTCGAACGGGGCGAGCTCCTACGAGCAGTACTTC.